Listed below are T cell receptor beta chains from one sample, sequenced in a study of T-cell reconstitution after alpha-beta-depleted transplantation in children. TCRdb reprocessed the PCR reads via MiXCR and lists one record per CDR3 protein. The table records 170,000 or so distinct CDR3 sequences, 6.5% to 7.5% of them present only once. This specimen consisted of PBMCs from the stem cell graft donor, obtained from the stem cell graft. The receptors here all came from a human donor who donated a stem cell graft to a child with Wiskott-Aldrich syndrome. CDR3s include the opening cysteine and the closing phenylalanine or tryptophan. A D gene is named only where the DNA matches it firmly. A row's size may be missing; if present it is once, few, many or a size class.

TRBJ2-1 | TRBV27 | TRBD2 | many | CASSLSWLAGNEQFF | TGTGCCAGCAGTTTATCGTGGCTAGCGGGAAATGAGCAGTTCTTC
TRBJ2-1 | TRBV2 | - | few | CASSEVAMDDEQFF | TGTGCCAGCAGTGAAGTAGCAATGGACGATGAGCAGTTCTTC
TRBJ2-1 | TRBV11-1 | TRBD2 | many | CASSSPLGPSGNFTYNEQFF | TGTGCCAGCAGCTCCCCCTTAGGTCCTAGCGGAAATTTTACCTACAATGAGCAGTTCTTC
TRBJ2-2 | TRBV18 | - | few | CASSPSTNTGELFF | TGTGCCAGCTCACCATCAACGAACACCGGGGAGCTGTTTTTT
TRBJ1-2 | TRBV20-1 | - | many | CSAIGQGSYGYTF | TGCAGTGCTATCGGGCAGGGGAGCTATGGCTACACCTTC
TRBJ1-1 | TRBV29-1 | TRBD1 | many | CSVPYLTGRGEAFF | TGCAGCGTTCCCTACCTGACAGGGAGGGGTGAAGCTTTCTTT
TRBJ2-1 | TRBV6-1 | - | many | CASSRASTGYNEQFF | TGTGCCAGCAGTCGGGCTTCGACTGGCTACAATGAGCAGTTCTTC
TRBJ2-1 | TRBV29-1 | - | many | CSGLQGIGNEQFF | TGCAGCGGACTCCAGGGGATCGGAAATGAGCAGTTCTTC
TRBJ2-7 | TRBV12-3/TRBV12-4 | - | many | CASSPPGGRTNSYEQYF | TGTGCCAGCAGCCCCCCGGGTGGAAGGACTAACTCCTACGAGCAGTACTTC
TRBJ2-1 | TRBV30 | TRBD2 | few | CACPAGSYNEQFF | TGTGCCTGCCCAGCGGGATCCTACAATGAGCAGTTCTTC
TRBJ2-5 | TRBV5-1 | TRBD2 | many | CASSSGLAGKGETQYF | TGCGCCAGCAGCTCGGGACTAGCGGGGAAGGGAGAGACCCAGTACTTC
TRBJ2-7 | TRBV12-3/TRBV12-4 | - | many | CASSSWTPYEQYF | TGTGCCAGCAGTTCTTGGACGCCGTACGAGCAGTACTTC
TRBJ2-5 | TRBV5-1 | TRBD2 | many | CASSLVSGGPQETQYF | TGCGCCAGCAGCTTGGTGTCGGGGGGACCGCAAGAGACCCAGTACTTC
TRBJ2-2 | TRBV7-9 | - | many | CASSIIDTGELFF | TGTGCCAGCAGCATAATAGACACCGGGGAGCTGTTTTTT
TRBJ1-2 | TRBV29-1 | - | many | CSVREGDYGYTF | TGCAGCGTTAGGGAAGGGGACTATGGCTACACCTTC
TRBJ2-7 | TRBV25-1 | TRBD1 | many | CASSEMGQGYEQYF | TGTGCCAGCAGTGAAATGGGACAGGGGTACGAGCAGTACTTC
TRBJ2-2 | TRBV7-7 | - | many | CASSLLQGSNTGELFF | TGTGCCAGCAGCCTTTTGCAGGGTTCGAACACCGGGGAGCTGTTTTTT
TRBJ2-1 | TRBV7-9 | TRBD2 | many | CASSRFLGLAGDTDNEQFF | TGTGCCAGCAGCCGCTTCTTGGGACTAGCGGGAGATACAGACAATGAGCAGTTCTTC
TRBJ2-1 | TRBV20-1 | - | many | CSAGGPVSNEQFF | TGCAGTGCTGGGGGGCCGGTAAGCAATGAGCAGTTCTTC
TRBJ2-3 | TRBV3-1 | - | many | CASSQDSSTDTQYF | TGTGCCAGCAGCCAAGATTCCAGCACAGATACGCAGTATTTT
TRBJ2-7 | TRBV7-9 | - | - | CASTAQGPSFKQYF | TGTGCCAGCACAGCACAGGGCCCCTCTTTTAAGCAGTACTTC
TRBJ1-2 | TRBV27 | - | - | CASSSLIGTSLNYGYTF | TGTGCCAGCAGTTCTCTCATCGGGACAAGCCTTAACTATGGCTACACCTTC
TRBJ2-5 | TRBV5-1 | - | many | CASSFTVEETQYF | TGCGCCAGCAGCTTTACAGTTGAGGAGACCCAGTACTTC
TRBJ2-3 | TRBV7-2 | TRBD2 | - | CASSFLSSGRADTQYF | TGTGCCAGCAGCTTCCTATCTAGCGGGAGAGCGGATACGCAGTATTTT
TRBJ2-5 | TRBV27 | - | - | CASSGFRQGWRETQYF | TGTGCCAGCAGTGGCTTCAGGCAGGGATGGAGAGAGACCCAGTACTTC
TRBJ1-5 | TRBV5-1 | TRBD1 | - | CASSLGTGIQPQHF | TGCGCCAGCAGCCTTGGGACAGGGATACAGCCCCAGCATTTT
TRBJ1-5 | TRBV12-3/TRBV12-4 | - | many | CASSSTGQPQHF | TGTGCCAGCAGTTCCACAGGACAGCCCCAGCATTTT
TRBJ2-7 | TRBV6-2/TRBV6-3 | TRBD1 | - | CASSPRTGGLLRPYEQYF | TGTGCCAGCAGTCCCCGGACAGGGGGGCTACTCCGGCCCTACGAGCAGTACTTC
TRBJ1-1 | TRBV4-3 | TRBD1 | many | CASSQDRTGWTEAFF | TGCGCCAGCAGCCAAGATCGGACAGGGTGGACTGAAGCTTTCTTT
TRBJ2-5 | TRBV28 | - | many | CASSDGWRASETQYF | TGTGCCAGCAGTGACGGGTGGAGGGCCTCAGAGACCCAGTACTTC
TRBJ1-5 | TRBV2 | - | few | CASSRDQPQHF | TGTGCCAGCAGCCGAGATCAGCCCCAGCATTTT
TRBJ2-2 | TRBV12-3/TRBV12-4 | - | many | CASTPFTESTGELFF | TGTGCCAGCACCCCTTTTACGGAGAGCACCGGGGAGCTGTTTTTT
TRBJ2-3 | TRBV20-1 | TRBD2 | many | CSARGLAGTDTQYF | TGCAGTGCTAGAGGACTAGCGGGCACAGATACGCAGTATTTT
TRBJ2-1 | TRBV7-2 | - | many | CASSFPSGNEQFF | TGTGCCAGCAGCTTCCCCTCAGGGAATGAGCAGTTCTTC
TRBJ2-2 | TRBV20-1 | TRBD1 | few | CSARTGALPGELFF | TGCAGTGCGCGGACAGGGGCCCTTCCCGGGGAGCTGTTTTTT
TRBJ1-3 | TRBV24-1 | - | - | CATSEPGGTSGNTIYF | TGTGCCACCAGTGAGCCGGGGGGCACCTCTGGAAACACCATATATTTT
TRBJ2-5 | TRBV11-2 | TRBD1 | many | CASSRPSTGTGSQETQYF | TGTGCCAGCAGCCGTCCCTCAACCGGGACAGGGAGCCAAGAGACCCAGTACTTC
TRBJ2-2 | TRBV25-1 | - | many | CASRDSAPGELFF | TGTGCCAGCCGGGACTCCGCGCCCGGGGAGCTGTTTTTT
TRBJ2-7 | TRBV27 | - | many | CASSLDSQYYEQYF | TGTGCCAGCAGCCTTGACTCCCAGTACTACGAGCAGTACTTC
TRBJ2-2 | TRBV10-3 | - | - | CAISDQDSTNTRELFF | TGTGCCATCAGTGACCAGGACAGCACGAACACCAGGGAGCTGTTTTTT
TRBJ1-1 | TRBV7-2 | - | many | CASSLVEIENTEAFF | TGTGCCAGCAGCTTAGTTGAGATAGAAAACACTGAAGCTTTCTTT
TRBJ2-1 | TRBV5-1 | - | many | CASSSSGTGIWGEQFF | TGCGCCAGCAGCTCGTCCGGGACGGGGATTTGGGGTGAGCAGTTCTTC
TRBJ1-6 | TRBV5-6 | TRBD1 | - | CASRGRTGRVLHF | TGTGCCAGCAGAGGGAGGACAGGGAGGGTTCTCCACTTT
TRBJ2-7 | TRBV6-5 | - | many | CASSSPGTTYRAYEQYF | TGTGCCAGCAGTTCCCCCGGGACGACTTACAGGGCCTACGAGCAGTACTTC
TRBJ2-1 | TRBV6-1 | TRBD2 | many | CASRVAGGRNEQFF | TGTGCCAGCAGGGTAGCGGGGGGGCGTAATGAGCAGTTCTTC
TRBJ2-6 | TRBV5-1 | - | many | CASSIQGRPTGANVLTF | TGCGCCAGCAGTATTCAGGGGAGACCTACTGGGGCCAACGTCCTGACTTTC
TRBJ2-5 | TRBV30 | - | - | CAWSEPQETQYF | TGTGCCTGGAGTGAACCCCAAGAGACCCAGTACTTC
TRBJ2-1 | TRBV6-5 | - | many | CASSYGGTTYNEQFF | TGTGCCAGCAGCTACGGGGGAACTACCTACAATGAGCAGTTCTTC
TRBJ2-7 | TRBV18 | - | many | CASSWGRGSSYEQYF | TGTGCCAGCTCATGGGGGAGAGGGTCAAGCTACGAGCAGTACTTC
TRBJ2-7 | TRBV27 | - | many | CASSASGVASYEQYF | TGTGCCAGCAGTGCCTCTGGGGTGGCATCCTACGAGCAGTACTTC